This is a list of T cell receptor beta chains from one sample in a study of T cells after posttransplantation cyclophosphamide. Here immunoSEQ multiplex PCR was the method, and the copy in TCRdb shows in-frame clones only, minus some. The sample lists 28,000 or so clones, 86% seen once, with roughly 3.5% in the top ten. Sequencing used PBMCs. The origin of the receptors is a man aged 45-60 years. Both conserved end residues are part of each CDR3. The D gene is left open where the match is weak. Clone sizes are given selectively: once, few, many, or a class where the clone is expanded.

v_call	clone_size	d_call	j_call	cdr3_aa	cdr3_nt
TRBV9	NA	NA	TRBJ1-5	CASAPRSNQPQHF	TGTGCCAGCGCACCTAGGAGCAATCAGCCCCAGCATTTT
TRBV28	NA	NA	TRBJ1-2	CASSLFSGGYTF	TGTGCCAGCAGTTTATTTTCAGGGGGCTACACCTTC
TRBV2	once	TRBD1	TRBJ2-3	CASSKITGGSTDTQYF	TGTGCCAGCAGTAAAATTACAGGGGGAAGCACAGATACGCAGTATTTT
TRBV5-1	NA	NA	TRBJ1-1	CASRQGSLGDTEAFF	TGCGCCAGCAGACAGGGCTCGCTGGGGGACACTGAAGCTTTCTTT
TRBV10-2	NA	NA	TRBJ1-4	CASRDLRATNEKLFF	TGCGCCAGCAGGGATCTGCGGGCAACTAATGAAAAACTGTTTTTT
TRBV11-2	few	NA	TRBJ1-1	CASRVVQTEAFF	TGTGCCAGCAGGGTGGTACAGACTGAAGCTTTCTTT
TRBV7-2	NA	NA	TRBJ1-3	CASSQPTASGNTIYF	TGTGCCAGCAGCCAACCAACAGCTTCTGGAAACACCATATATTTT
TRBV9	NA	TRBD2	TRBJ2-7	CASSPSASGAYEQYF	TGTGCCAGCAGCCCGTCGGCTAGCGGGGCCTACGAGCAGTACTTC
TRBV29-1	NA	TRBD2	TRBJ2-3	CSVEDGLAVSDTQYF	TGCAGCGTTGAAGACGGACTAGCGGTTTCGGATACGCAGTATTTT
TRBV2	NA	TRBD2	TRBJ2-5	CASGEGETQYF	TGTGCCAGCGGGGAGGGAGAGACCCAGTACTTC
TRBV7-2	once	NA	TRBJ2-5	CASSLSPRQETQYF	TGTGCCAGCAGCTTATCCCCGCGGCAAGAGACCCAGTACTTC
TRBV28	NA	TRBD1	TRBJ1-5	CASSAGTGGGSNQPQHF	TGTGCCAGCAGTGCCGGGACAGGGGGTGGGAGCAATCAGCCCCAGCATTTT
TRBV6-1	NA	NA	TRBJ1-5	CASSEDTGAYQPQHF	TGTGCCAGCAGTGAAGATACGGGAGCCTATCAGCCCCAGCATTTT
TRBV11-3	NA	NA	TRBJ2-2	CASSQGLYTGELFF	TGTGCCAGCAGCCAGGGGCTTTACACCGGGGAGCTGTTTTTT
TRBV5-8	once	TRBD1	TRBJ1-4	CASSFSRGSPEDEKLFF	TGTGCCAGCAGCTTCTCCAGGGGGTCGCCGGAGGATGAAAAACTGTTTTTT
TRBV19	NA	TRBD1	TRBJ1-6	CASRARDSSYSPLHF	TGTGCCAGTAGGGCCCGGGACAGTTCATATTCCCCCCTCCACTTT
TRBV7-2	NA	TRBD1	TRBJ1-1	CASSSGTGDLTEAFF	TGTGCCAGCAGCTCCGGGACAGGGGACTTAACTGAAGCTTTCTTT
TRBV19	NA	TRBD1	TRBJ1-1	CASSMTGVNTEAFF	TGTGCCAGTAGTATGACAGGGGTGAACACTGAAGCTTTCTTT
TRBV2	NA	NA	TRBJ2-3	CASSAGGRQGADTQYF	TGTGCCAGCAGTGCGGGGGGGAGACAGGGCGCAGATACGCAGTATTTT
TRBV7-9	NA	TRBD1	TRBJ2-7	CASSSTGTGKYEQYF	TGTGCCAGCAGCTCGACCGGGACAGGGAAGTACGAGCAGTACTTC
TRBV5-6	NA	NA	TRBJ2-4	CASSFQALPNDIQYF	TGTGCCAGCAGCTTTCAGGCCCTACCGAATGACATTCAGTACTTC
TRBV23-1	once	NA	TRBJ1-1	CASSQRVRDEAFF	TGCGCCAGCAGTCAACGGGTAAGAGATGAAGCTTTCTTT
TRBV19	NA	NA	TRBJ2-5	CASANLKQETQYF	TGTGCCAGTGCGAACTTGAAACAAGAGACCCAGTACTTC
TRBV5-5	NA	NA	TRBJ2-2	CASSLVQKTGELFF	TGTGCCAGCAGCTTGGTACAGAAAACCGGGGAGCTGTTTTTT
TRBV6-1	few	NA	TRBJ2-6	CASSGQAGANVLTF	TGTGCCAGCAGCGGTCAAGCCGGGGCCAACGTCCTGACTTTC
TRBV19	NA	TRBD1	TRBJ2-3	CASSPTGGTDTQYF	TGTGCCAGTAGTCCGACAGGGGGCACAGATACGCAGTATTTT
TRBV7-7	NA	NA	TRBJ2-5	CASSLARTETQYF	TGTGCTAGCAGCTTAGCCAGAACAGAGACCCAGTACTTC
TRBV6-1	NA	TRBD2	TRBJ2-1	CASSEWGTSENNEQFF	TGTGCCAGCAGTGAATGGGGGACTAGCGAAAACAATGAGCAGTTCTTC
TRBV6-5	once	TRBD1	TRBJ1-2	CASVRDRGQGGYTF	TGTGCCAGCGTCCGGGACAGGGGACAAGGTGGCTACACCTTC
TRBV6-1	NA	NA	TRBJ1-1	CASSFKNTEAFF	TGTGCCAGCAGCTTTAAGAACACTGAAGCTTTCTTT
TRBV10-2	NA	TRBD1	TRBJ2-1	CASSEGAYNEQFF	TGCGCCAGCAGCGAGGGGGCATACAATGAGCAGTTCTTC